A single sample is the source of the 5 T cell receptor beta chains below, sequenced in a study of blood T cell repertoires in COVID-19 (dated by TCRdb to 2020 to 2022). Library generation was performed with the immunoSEQ multiplex PCR assay. TCRdb carries this immuneACCESS record with in-frame sequences only. Its versions omit some clonotypes, under half of them owing to an unresolved V gene in the studies checked, with the rest unexplained. For this sample there are 100,000 to 140,000 clones; about 89% appear just once. Jointly, the top ten make up less than 1.5% of the sample. Source material: peripheral blood. These receptors were taken from a woman aged 30 to 39 with acute or convalescent COVID-19.

Details on this clone: Other DNA variants within this sample encode the same CDR3. The chain carries TRBV5-1 and TRBJ2-6; D not certain. V was cut by 0 bases and J by 0 bases, with 4 bases left in between. CDR1 SGHRS and CDR2 YFSETQ come from the germline V gene. The CDR3 has 15 amino acids. In nucleotides, the CDR3 is TGCGCCAGCAGCTTGGCCGGCTCTGGGGCCAACGTCCTGACTTTC. Translated, it gives CASSLAGSGANVLTF.

This rearrangement joins TRBV11-3 to TRBJ2-1; 8 bases map to TRBD2. J lost 8 bases, V lost 0 bases, and 6 bases had no gene match. The CDR3 loop spans 15 amino acids. Germline CDR1 and CDR2: SGHNT and YENEEA. The CDR3 here is CASSLDGRASDEQFF. The CDR3 DNA reads TGTGCCAGCAGCTTAGACGGGAGGGCCTCTGATGAGCAGTTCTTC.

The V and J genes are TRBV6-5 and TRBJ1-2; D not certain. The CDR3 is 13 amino acids. V gave up 5 bases and J gave up 2 bases, with 9 bases separating them. Germline assignment: CDR1 MNHEY and CDR2 SVGAGI. The CDR3 sequence: CASSPGRNYGYTF. CDR3 sequence (DNA): TGTGCCAGCAGTCCTGGCCGAAACTATGGCTACACCTTC.

The rearrangement links TRBV10-3 to TRBJ2-7; the match to TRBD1 covers 11 bases. Germline CDR1 and CDR2: ENHRY and SYGVKD. There are 18 residues in the CDR3. The V gene end was trimmed by 3 bases and the J gene end by 2 bases; junction bases not matched to a gene: 12. The CDR3 here is CAISERDRGYSTTYEQYF. The CDR3 DNA sequence: TGTGCCATCAGTGAACGGGACAGGGGGTACTCGACTACCTACGAGCAGTACTTC.

The V gene is TRBV27, the J gene TRBJ2-7; 9 bases match TRBD1. The CDR3 contains 16 residues. Germline CDR1 is MNHEY and CDR2 is SMNVEV (reference sequence). Trimming at V came to 5 bases and at J to 5 bases, leaving 13 bases not matched to a gene. DNA for the CDR3: TGTGCCAGCAGTCCCTCGACCGGGACAGGGTTAAACGAGCAGTACTTC. Translating it yields CASSPSTGTGLNEQYF.